This T cell receptor (beta chain) was sequenced during a study of metastatic and nonmetastatic thyroid tumors. Study background: Both malignant and benign thyroid patients supplied peripheral blood and tumor or nodule tissue samples, across which the repertoires of these patients were then compared.

Per the germline V gene, CDR1 is GTSNPN and CDR2 is SVGIG (reference sequence). The trim removed 0 bases at V and 12 bases at J, leaving 7 bases unmatched. The CDR3 length is 12 residues. Broader study findings: TCR beta diversity was reportedly significantly higher in malignant thyroid tumors than benign nodules, in blood and tumor.

No patient received treatment before thyroid surgery. In the authors' methods: Built for papillary thyroid cancer, a distant-metastasis classifier drew on CDR3 differences across clinicopathological groups. With MiXCR, TCRdb called clones anew from the PCR reads. The V and J calls were not made by the authors but by TCRdb's processing. This sample carries about 14,000 clones, about 31% of them seen once, and the ten largest clones take 25% to 30%. About this clone itself: What it recognizes is unknown.

The V call is TRBV30, the J call TRBJ1-2; 7 bases align to TRBD1. Material: tumor tissue. This TCR came from a female donor with papillary thyroid cancer or a benign thyroid nodule (not recorded which). Some clones in this sample may be carry-over from other donors' samples. The CDR3: CAWSVRGHGNTF. CDR3 in DNA: TGTGCCTGGAGTGTAAGGGGGCATGGGAACACCTTC.